A selection of T cell receptor beta chains follows, all from one sample in a study of technical replicates of blood from several donors. Sequenced by immunoSEQ multiplex PCR; TCRdb stores in-frame clones only, minus some. The sample includes roughly 48,000 clones, about 94% of them seen just once. Sample: PBMCs. All receptors come from a human donor in good health. Some clones in this sample may be carry-over from other donors' samples. Each CDR3 is given with its conserved first and last residue. A D gene is named only where the DNA matches it firmly. A row's size may be missing; if present it is once, few, many or a size class.

J gene: TRBJ1-2
D gene: TRBD1
V gene: TRBV27
clone size: .
CDR3 protein: CASSLQGVGGYTF
CDR3 DNA: TGTGCCAGCAGTTTACAGGGGGTCGGTGGCTACACCTTC

J gene: TRBJ2-7
D gene: .
V gene: TRBV19
clone size: .
CDR3 protein: CASSIGDSSYEQYF
CDR3 DNA: TGTGCCAGTAGTATCGGGGATTCCTCCTACGAGCAGTACTTC

J gene: TRBJ2-7
D gene: .
V gene: TRBV7-9
clone size: .
CDR3 protein: CASSPPVLTYEQYF
CDR3 DNA: TGTGCCAGCAGCCCCCCAGTTCTCACCTACGAGCAGTACTTC

J gene: TRBJ1-4
D gene: TRBD1
V gene: TRBV5-6
clone size: .
CDR3 protein: CASSLRGRGYSQNEKLFF
CDR3 DNA: TGTGCCAGCAGCTTGCGAGGCAGGGGGTACAGCCAAAATGAAAAACTGTTTTTT

J gene: TRBJ1-1
D gene: .
V gene: TRBV7-2
clone size: .
CDR3 protein: CASSRRDGDGEAFF
CDR3 DNA: TGTGCCAGCAGCCGGCGGGACGGGGATGGCGAAGCTTTCTTT

J gene: TRBJ1-1
D gene: .
V gene: TRBV18
clone size: .
CDR3 protein: CASSPTENTEAFF
CDR3 DNA: TGTGCCAGCTCACCGACAGAGAACACTGAAGCTTTCTTT

J gene: TRBJ1-1
D gene: TRBD1
V gene: TRBV7-2
clone size: .
CDR3 protein: CASSPGQGNTEAFF
CDR3 DNA: TGTGCCAGCAGCCCCGGACAGGGGAACACTGAAGCTTTCTTT

J gene: TRBJ1-2
D gene: TRBD1
V gene: TRBV29-1
clone size: .
CDR3 protein: CSAETGGGYTF
CDR3 DNA: TGCAGCGCTGAGACAGGGGGCGGCTACACCTTC

J gene: TRBJ1-1
D gene: .
V gene: TRBV10-3
clone size: .
CDR3 protein: CAISESQGFAEAFF
CDR3 DNA: TGTGCCATCAGTGAGTCACAGGGCTTCGCTGAAGCTTTCTTT

J gene: TRBJ2-7
D gene: .
V gene: TRBV4-3
clone size: few
CDR3 protein: CASSQDGNRLNEQYF
CDR3 DNA: TGCGCCAGCAGCCAAGATGGAAACAGGCTGAACGAGCAGTACTTC

J gene: TRBJ2-5
D gene: .
V gene: TRBV5-6
clone size: .
CDR3 protein: CASSLNSGRGETQYF
CDR3 DNA: TGTGCCAGCAGCTTGAATTCCGGGAGAGGGGAGACCCAGTACTTC

J gene: TRBJ2-7
D gene: TRBD1
V gene: TRBV5-6
clone size: .
CDR3 protein: CASSSWDRHYEQYF
CDR3 DNA: TGTGCCAGCAGCTCCTGGGACAGACACTACGAGCAGTACTTC